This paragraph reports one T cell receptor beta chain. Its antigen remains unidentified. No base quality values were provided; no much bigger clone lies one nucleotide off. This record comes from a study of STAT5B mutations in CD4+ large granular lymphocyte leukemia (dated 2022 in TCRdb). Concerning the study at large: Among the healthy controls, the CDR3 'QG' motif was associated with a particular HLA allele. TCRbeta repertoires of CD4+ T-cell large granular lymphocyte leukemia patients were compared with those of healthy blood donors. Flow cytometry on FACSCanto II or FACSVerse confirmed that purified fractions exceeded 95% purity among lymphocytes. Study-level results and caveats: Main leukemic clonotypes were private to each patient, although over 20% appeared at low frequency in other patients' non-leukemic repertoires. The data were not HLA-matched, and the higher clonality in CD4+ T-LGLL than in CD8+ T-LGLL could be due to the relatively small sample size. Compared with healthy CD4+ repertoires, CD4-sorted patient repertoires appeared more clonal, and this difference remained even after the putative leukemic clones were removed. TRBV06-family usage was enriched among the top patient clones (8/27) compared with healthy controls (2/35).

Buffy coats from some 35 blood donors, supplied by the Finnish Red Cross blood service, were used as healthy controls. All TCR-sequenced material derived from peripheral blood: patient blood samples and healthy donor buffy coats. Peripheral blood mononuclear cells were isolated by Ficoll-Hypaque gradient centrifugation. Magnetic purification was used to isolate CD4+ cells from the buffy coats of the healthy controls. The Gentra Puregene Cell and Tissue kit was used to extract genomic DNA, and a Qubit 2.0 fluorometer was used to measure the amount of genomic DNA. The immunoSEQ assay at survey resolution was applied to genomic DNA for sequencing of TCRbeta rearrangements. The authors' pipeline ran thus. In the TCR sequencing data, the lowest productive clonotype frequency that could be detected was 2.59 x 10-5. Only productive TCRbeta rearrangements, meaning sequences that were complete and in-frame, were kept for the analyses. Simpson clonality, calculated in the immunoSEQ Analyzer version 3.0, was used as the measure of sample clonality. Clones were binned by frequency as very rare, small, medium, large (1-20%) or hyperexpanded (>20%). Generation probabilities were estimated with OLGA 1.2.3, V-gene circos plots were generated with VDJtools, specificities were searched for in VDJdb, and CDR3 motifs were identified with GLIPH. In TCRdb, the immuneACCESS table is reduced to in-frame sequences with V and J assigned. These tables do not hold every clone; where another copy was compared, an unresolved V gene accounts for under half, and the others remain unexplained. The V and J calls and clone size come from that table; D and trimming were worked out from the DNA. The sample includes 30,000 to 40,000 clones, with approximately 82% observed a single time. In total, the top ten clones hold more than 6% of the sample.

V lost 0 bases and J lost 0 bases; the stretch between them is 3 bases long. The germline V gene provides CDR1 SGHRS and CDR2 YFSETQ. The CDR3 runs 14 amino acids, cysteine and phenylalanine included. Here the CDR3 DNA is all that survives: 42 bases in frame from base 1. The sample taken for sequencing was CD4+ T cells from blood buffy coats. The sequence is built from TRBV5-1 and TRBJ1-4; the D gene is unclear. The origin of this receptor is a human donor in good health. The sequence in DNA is TGCGCCAGCAGCTTGGGGGCAACTAATGAAAAACTGTTTTTT. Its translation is CASSLGATNEKLFF. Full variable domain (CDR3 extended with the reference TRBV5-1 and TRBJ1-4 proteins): KAGVTQTPRYLIKTRGQQVTLSCSPISGHRSVSWYQQTPGQGLQFLFEYFSETQRNKGNFPGRFSGRQFSNSRSEMNVSTLELGDSALYLCASSLGATNEKLFFGSGTQLSVL.